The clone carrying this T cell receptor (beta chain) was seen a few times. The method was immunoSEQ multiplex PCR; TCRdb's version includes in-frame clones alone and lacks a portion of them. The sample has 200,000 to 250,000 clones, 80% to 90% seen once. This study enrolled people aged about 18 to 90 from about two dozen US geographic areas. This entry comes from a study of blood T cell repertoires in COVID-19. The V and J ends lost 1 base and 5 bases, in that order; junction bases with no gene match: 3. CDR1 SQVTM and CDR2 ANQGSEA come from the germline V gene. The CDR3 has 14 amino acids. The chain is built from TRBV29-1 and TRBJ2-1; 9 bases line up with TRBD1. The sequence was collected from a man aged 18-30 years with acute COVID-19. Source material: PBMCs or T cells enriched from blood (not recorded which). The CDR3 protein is CSVEARDRDNEQFF. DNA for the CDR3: TGCAGCGTTGAAGCTCGGGACAGGGACAATGAGCAGTTCTTC.